This TCR beta chain was observed in a study of patients and donors after allogeneic stem cell transplantation. CDR1 is MNHEY, CDR2 SVGAGI, per germline. The CDR3 has 17 residues. Trimming cost V 0 bases and J 7 bases; bases outside gene matches: 12. A few counts support this clonotype. TCRdb recomputed calls from the RT-PCR reads with MiXCR, one row per CDR3 protein. The data hold 390,000 or so distinct CDR3 sequences, with 16% observed a single time. The TCR was taken from a human donor who was either an allogeneic HSCT recipient or a stem cell or donor lymphocyte infusion donor (not recorded which). It is not recorded whose cells these are; they may come from a transplant donor. Source material: blood, either unsorted or a sorted T cell fraction (not recorded which). The V and J genes are TRBV6-5 and TRBJ2-1; 7 bases agree with TRBD2. CDR3 loop: CASSYSSAGEARNEQFF. The CDR3 DNA follows: TGTGCCAGCAGTTACTCGTCGGCGGGAGAGGCGAGAAATGAGCAGTTCTTC.